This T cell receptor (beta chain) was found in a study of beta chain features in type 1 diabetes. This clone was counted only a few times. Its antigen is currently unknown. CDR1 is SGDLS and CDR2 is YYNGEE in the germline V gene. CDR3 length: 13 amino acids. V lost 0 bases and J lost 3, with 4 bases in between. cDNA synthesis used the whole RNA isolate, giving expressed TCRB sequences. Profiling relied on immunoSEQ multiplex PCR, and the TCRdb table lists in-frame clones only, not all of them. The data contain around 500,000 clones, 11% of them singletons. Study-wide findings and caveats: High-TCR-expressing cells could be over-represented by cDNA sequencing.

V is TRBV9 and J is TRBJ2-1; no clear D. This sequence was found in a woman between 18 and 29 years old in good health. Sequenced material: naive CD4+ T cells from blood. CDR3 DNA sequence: TGTGCCAGCAGCGTAGGGTACTACAATGAGCAGTTCTTC. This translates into CASSVGYYNEQFF.